Below, one T cell receptor beta chain is given with its context. As yet, its antigen is unknown. Within the sample, other DNA sequences also encode this same CDR3. Assay runs were performed at deep level. It was across several immunoSEQ plates that each subset's genomic DNA was evenly split. Using immunoSEQ multiplex PCR, the repertoire was profiled, and TCRdb retains in-frame clones only, with some absent. The profile covers roughly 2.6 million clones, with 85% to 95% appearing a single time and around 0.14% taken by the ten largest. These data are taken from a study of shared clonotypes between healthy human individuals. At the level of the study: Per donor, CD8 memory used one plate, CD8 naive used two, CD4 memory used three and CD4 naive used three.

Study results and limitations: When compared with the clonotypes that were shared by all four sorted-subset donors, the non-shared clonotypes turned out to have lower generation probabilities.

The V gene lost 2 bases and the J gene lost 6 bases, with 10 bases spanning the gap. Germline loops: CDR1 SGHRS, CDR2 YFSETQ. The CDR3 has 13 amino acids. Sequencing was performed on naive CD4+ T cells sorted from blood. Stated subset: CD45RA+ positively selected. This sequence joins TRBV5-1 and TRBJ2-3, with D possibly matching TRBD1 (5 bases). This receptor was identified in a man between 18 and 35 years old in good health. The CDR3 loop is CASSLGALDTQYF. The CDR3 DNA is TGCGCCAGCAGCTTAGGGGCGTTGGATACGCAGTATTTT.